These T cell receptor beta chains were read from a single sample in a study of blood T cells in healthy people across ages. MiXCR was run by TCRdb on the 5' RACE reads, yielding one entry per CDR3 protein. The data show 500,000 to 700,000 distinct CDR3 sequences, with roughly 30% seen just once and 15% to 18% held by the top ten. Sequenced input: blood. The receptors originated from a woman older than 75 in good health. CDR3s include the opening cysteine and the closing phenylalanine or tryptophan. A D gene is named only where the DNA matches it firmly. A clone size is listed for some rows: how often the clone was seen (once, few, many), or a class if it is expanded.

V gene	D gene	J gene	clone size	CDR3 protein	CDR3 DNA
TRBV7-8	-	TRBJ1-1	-	CASSPGNSPAFF	TGTGCCAGCAGCCCCGGGAACTCCCCAGCTTTCTTT
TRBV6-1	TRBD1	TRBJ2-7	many	CASSPGQSYGKGQYF	TGTGCCAGCAGTCCGGGACAGTCCTATGGAAAAGGGCAGTACTTC
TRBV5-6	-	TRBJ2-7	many	CASSLGQGSTYEQYF	TGTGCCAGCAGCTTGGGGCAGGGGAGCACCTACGAGCAGTACTTC
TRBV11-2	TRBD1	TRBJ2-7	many	CASSLGTGADEQYF	TGTGCCAGCAGCTTGGGGACAGGGGCTGACGAGCAGTACTTC
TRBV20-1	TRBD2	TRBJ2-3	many	CSARDWGLPGGTDTQYF	TGCAGTGCTAGAGATTGGGGCCTACCGGGGGGGACAGATACGCAGTATTTT
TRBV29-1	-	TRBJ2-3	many	CSAAGSNTDTQYF	TGCAGCGCTGCCGGGTCAAACACAGATACGCAGTATTTT
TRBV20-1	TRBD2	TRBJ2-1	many	CSAFNALAGTFNEQFF	TGCAGTGCCTTTAATGCCCTAGCGGGTACGTTCAATGAGCAGTTCTTC
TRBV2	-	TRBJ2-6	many	CASSERLSGANVLTF	TGTGCCAGCAGTGAAAGGCTATCTGGGGCCAACGTCCTGACTTTC
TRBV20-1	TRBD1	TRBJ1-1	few	CSALSGTGVNTEAFF	TGCAGTGCCCTTTCCGGGACAGGGGTAAACACTGAAGCTTTCTTT
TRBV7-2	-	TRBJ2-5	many	CASSFGQETQYF	TGTGCCAGCAGCTTTGGCCAAGAGACCCAGTACTTC
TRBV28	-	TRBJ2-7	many	CASTPPGPRSSYEQYF	TGTGCCAGCACCCCCCCGGGGCCAAGGAGCTCCTACGAGCAGTACTTC
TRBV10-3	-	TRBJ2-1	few	CAISESTANEQFF	TGTGCCATCAGTGAGTCGACCGCGAATGAGCAGTTCTTC
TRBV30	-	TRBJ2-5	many	CAWSAGEETQYF	TGTGCCTGGAGTGCGGGGGAAGAGACCCAGTACTTC
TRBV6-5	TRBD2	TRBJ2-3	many	CASSYDPTSGTDTQYF	TGTGCCAGCAGTTACGACCCGACTAGCGGCACAGATACGCAGTATTTT
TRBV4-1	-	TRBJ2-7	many	CASSQVGAPNTYEQYF	TGCGCCAGCAGCCAAGTGGGGGCACCAAATACGTACGAGCAGTACTTC
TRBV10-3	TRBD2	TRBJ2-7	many	CAIRLGSGALEQYF	TGTGCCATCAGACTGGGTAGCGGGGCTCTCGAGCAGTACTTC
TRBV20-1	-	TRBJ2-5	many	CSAPGGYGTQYF	TGCAGTGCGCCGGGCGGGTATGGGACCCAGTACTTC
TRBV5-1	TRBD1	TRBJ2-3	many	CASSLGGQGDTQYF	TGCGCCAGCAGCTTGGGAGGACAGGGGGATACGCAGTATTTT
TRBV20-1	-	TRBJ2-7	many	CSAQGGVDYEQYF	TGCAGTGCCCAGGGTGGAGTGGACTACGAGCAGTACTTC
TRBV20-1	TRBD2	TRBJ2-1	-	CSATALAGEYQETQFF	TGCAGTGCCACTGCCCTGGCGGGGGAGTACCAAGAGACCCAGTTCTTC
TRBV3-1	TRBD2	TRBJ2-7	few	CASSAGRSAGVSYEQYF	TGTGCCAGCAGCGCAGGACGCTCGGCGGGGGTCTCCTACGAGCAGTACTTC